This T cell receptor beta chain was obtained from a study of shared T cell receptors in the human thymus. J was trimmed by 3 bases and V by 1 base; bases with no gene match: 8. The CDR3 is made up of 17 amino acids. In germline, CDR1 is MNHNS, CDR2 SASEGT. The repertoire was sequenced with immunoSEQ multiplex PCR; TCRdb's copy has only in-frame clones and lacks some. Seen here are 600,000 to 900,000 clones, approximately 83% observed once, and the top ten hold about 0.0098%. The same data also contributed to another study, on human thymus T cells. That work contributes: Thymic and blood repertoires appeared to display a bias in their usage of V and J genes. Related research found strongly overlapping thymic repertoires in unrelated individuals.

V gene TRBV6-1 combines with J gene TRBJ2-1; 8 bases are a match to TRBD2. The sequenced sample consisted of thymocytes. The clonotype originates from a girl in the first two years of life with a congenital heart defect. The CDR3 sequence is CASSEERGMKLYNEQFF. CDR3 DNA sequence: TGTGCCAGCAGTGAAGAGCGGGGGATGAAGCTCTACAATGAGCAGTTCTTC.